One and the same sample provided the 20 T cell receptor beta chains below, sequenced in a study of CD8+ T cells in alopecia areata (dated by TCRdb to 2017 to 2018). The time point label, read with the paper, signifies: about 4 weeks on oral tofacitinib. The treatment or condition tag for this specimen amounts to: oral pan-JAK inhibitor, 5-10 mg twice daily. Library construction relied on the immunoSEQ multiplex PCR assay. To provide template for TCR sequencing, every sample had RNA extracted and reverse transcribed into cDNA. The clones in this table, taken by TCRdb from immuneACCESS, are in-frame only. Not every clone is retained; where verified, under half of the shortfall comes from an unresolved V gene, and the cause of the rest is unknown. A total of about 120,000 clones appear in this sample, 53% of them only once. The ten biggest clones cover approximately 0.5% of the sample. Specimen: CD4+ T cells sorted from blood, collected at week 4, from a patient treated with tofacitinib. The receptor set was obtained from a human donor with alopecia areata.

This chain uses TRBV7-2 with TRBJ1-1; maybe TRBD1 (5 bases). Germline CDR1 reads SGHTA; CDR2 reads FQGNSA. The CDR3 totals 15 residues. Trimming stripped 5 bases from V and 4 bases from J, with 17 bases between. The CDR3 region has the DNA TGTGCCAGCAGCCCGCGGGGCAGGGTCAGCACTGAAGCTTTCTTT. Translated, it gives CASSPRGRVSTEAFF.

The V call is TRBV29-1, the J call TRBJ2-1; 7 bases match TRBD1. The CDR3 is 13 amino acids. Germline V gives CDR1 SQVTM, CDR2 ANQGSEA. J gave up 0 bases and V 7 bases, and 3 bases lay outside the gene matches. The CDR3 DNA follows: TGCAGCGCCCGACAGGGCTCCTACAATGAGCAGTTCTTC. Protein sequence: CSARQGSYNEQFF.

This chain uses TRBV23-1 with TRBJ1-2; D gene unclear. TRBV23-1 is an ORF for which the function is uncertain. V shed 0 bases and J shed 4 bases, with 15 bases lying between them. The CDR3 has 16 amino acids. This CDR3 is CASSQSTRVGSYGYTF. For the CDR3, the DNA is TGCGCCAGCAGTCAATCGACAAGGGTCGGGAGCTATGGCTACACCTTC.

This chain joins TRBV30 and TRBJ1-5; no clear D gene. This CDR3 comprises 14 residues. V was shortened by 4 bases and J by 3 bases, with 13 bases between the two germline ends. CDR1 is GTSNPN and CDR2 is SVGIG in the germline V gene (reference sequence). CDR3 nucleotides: TGTGCCTGGACTACCGGGCCTACCAATCAGCCCCAGCATTTT. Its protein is CAWTTGPTNQPQHF.

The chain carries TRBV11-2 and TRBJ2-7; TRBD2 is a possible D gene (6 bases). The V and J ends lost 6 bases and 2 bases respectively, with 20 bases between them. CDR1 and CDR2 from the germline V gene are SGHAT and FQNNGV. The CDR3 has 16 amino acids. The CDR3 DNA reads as TGTGCCAGCAGTCTCTATTCCGGGACTCTAACCTACGAGCAGTACTTC. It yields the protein CASSLYSGTLTYEQYF.

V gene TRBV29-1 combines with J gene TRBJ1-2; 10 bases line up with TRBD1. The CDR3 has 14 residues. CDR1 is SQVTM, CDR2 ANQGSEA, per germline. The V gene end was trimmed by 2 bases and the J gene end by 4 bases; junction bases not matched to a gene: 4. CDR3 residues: CSVERTGGAYGYTF. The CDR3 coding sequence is TGCAGCGTTGAAAGGACAGGGGGGGCCTATGGCTACACCTTC.

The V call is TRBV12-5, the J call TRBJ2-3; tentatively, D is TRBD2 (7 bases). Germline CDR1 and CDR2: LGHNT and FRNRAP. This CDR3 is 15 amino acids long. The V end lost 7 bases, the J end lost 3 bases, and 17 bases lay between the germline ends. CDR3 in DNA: TGTGCTAGTGCCGAGGGGGGAGGGGGAACAGATACGCAGTATTTT. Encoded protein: CASAEGGGGTDTQYF. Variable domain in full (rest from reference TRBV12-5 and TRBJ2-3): DARVTQTPRHKVTEMGQEVTMRCQPILGHNTVFWYRQTMMQGLELLAYFRNRAPLDDSGMPKDRFSAEMPDATLATLKIQPSEPRDSAVYFCASAEGGGGTDTQYFGPGTRLTVL.

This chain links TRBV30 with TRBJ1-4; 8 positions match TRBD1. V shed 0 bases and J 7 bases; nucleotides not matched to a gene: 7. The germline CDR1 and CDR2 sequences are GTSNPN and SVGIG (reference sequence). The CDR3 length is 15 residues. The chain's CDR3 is CAWSVTDRGSEKLFF. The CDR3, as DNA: TGTGCCTGGAGTGTAACCGACAGGGGCAGTGAAAAACTGTTTTTT.

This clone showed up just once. CDR3 in amino acids: CASSLAGGSEAFF. In DNA form, the CDR3 reads TGTGCCAGCAGCTTGGCGGGGGGCTCTGAAGCTTTCTTT. The chain joins TRBV5-4 to TRBJ1-1; a possible D gene is TRBD1 (6 bases). The germline gives CDR1 SGHNT, CDR2 YYREEE (reference sequence). The CDR3 is made up of 13 amino acids. The V end was cut by 0 bases, the J end by 6 bases, with 9 bases between.

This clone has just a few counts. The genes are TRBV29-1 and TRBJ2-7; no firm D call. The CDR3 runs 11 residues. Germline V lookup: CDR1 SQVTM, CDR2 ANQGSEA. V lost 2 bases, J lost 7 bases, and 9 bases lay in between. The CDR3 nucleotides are TGCAGCGTTGAACTTCCCATGGAGCAGTACTTC. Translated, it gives CSVELPMEQYF.

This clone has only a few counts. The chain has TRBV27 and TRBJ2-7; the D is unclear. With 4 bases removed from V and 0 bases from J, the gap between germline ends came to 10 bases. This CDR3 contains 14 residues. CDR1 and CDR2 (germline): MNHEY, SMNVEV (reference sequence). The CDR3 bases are TGTGCCAGCAGTTCCGGATTCCCCTCCTACGAGCAGTACTTC. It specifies CASSSGFPSYEQYF.

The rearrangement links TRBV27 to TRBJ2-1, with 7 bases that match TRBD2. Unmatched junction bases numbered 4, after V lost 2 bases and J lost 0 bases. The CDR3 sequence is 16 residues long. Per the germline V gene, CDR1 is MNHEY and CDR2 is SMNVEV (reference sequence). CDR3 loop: CASSLGRVSSYNEQFF. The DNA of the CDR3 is TGTGCCAGCAGTTTAGGGAGGGTGAGCTCCTACAATGAGCAGTTCTTC.

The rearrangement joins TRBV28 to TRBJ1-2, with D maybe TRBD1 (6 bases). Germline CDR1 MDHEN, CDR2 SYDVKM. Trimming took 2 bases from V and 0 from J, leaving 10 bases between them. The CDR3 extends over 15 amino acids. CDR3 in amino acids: CASSLGDTTNYGYTF. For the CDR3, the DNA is TGTGCCAGCAGTTTAGGGGACACCACTAACTATGGCTACACCTTC.

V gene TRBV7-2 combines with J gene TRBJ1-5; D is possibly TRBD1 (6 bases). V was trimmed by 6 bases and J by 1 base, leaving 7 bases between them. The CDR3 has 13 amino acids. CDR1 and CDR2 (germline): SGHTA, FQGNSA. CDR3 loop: CASSGQSNQPQHF. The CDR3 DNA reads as TGTGCCAGCAGTGGACAGAGCAATCAGCCCCAGCATTTT.

DNA of the CDR3: TGTGCCAGCTCATCAACTAGCGGGTCAAGTTACGAGCAGTACTTC. Translated: CASSSTSGSSYEQYF. The gene calls are TRBV18 and TRBJ2-7, with TRBD2 matching 9 bases. With 5 bases clipped from V and 4 bases from J, the junction kept 9 bases outside the gene matches. Germline V CDR1 and CDR2: KGHSH, LQKENI. The CDR3 is made up of 15 amino acids.

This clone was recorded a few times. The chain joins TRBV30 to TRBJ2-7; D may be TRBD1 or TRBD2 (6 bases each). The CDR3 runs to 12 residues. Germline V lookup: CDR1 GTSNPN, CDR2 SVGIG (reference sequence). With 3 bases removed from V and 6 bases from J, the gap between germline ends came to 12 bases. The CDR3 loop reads CAWRQQGGEQYF. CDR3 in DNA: TGTGCCTGGAGACAACAGGGAGGCGAGCAGTACTTC.

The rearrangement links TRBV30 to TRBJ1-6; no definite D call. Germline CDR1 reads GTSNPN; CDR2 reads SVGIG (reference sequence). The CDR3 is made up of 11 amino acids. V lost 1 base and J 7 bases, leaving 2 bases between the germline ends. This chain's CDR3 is CAWSENSPLHF. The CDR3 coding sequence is TGTGCCTGGAGTGAAAATTCACCCCTCCACTTT. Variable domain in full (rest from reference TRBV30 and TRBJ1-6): SQTIHQWPATLVQPVGSPLSLECTVEGTSNPNLYWYRQAAGRGLQLLFYSVGIGQISSEVPQNLSASRPQDRQFILSSKKLLLSDSGFYLCAWSENSPLHFGNGTRLTVT.

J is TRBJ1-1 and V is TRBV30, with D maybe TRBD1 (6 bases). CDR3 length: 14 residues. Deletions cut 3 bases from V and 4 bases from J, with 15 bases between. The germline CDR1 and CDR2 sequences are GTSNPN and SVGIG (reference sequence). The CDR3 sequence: CAWSPTPGVTEAFF. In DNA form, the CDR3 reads TGTGCCTGGAGCCCTACCCCAGGGGTCACTGAAGCTTTCTTT.

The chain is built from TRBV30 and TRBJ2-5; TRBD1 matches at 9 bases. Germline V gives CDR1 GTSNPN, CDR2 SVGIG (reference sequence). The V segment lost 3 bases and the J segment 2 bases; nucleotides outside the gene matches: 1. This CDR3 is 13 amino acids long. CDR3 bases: TGTGCCTGGAGGGGGACAGGGCAAGAGACCCAGTACTTC. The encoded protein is CAWRGTGQETQYF.

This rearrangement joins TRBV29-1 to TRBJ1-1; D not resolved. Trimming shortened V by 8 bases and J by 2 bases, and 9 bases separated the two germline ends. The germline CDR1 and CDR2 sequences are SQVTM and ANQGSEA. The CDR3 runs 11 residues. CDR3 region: CSHSRNTEAFF. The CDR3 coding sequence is TGCAGCCATTCCCGTAACACTGAAGCTTTCTTT.